In its sample, the clone carrying this T cell receptor (beta chain) was seen many times. What it binds is unknown. The sample comes from a study of T cells after posttransplantation cyclophosphamide. Study-wide points: Donor-recipient repertoire similarity was low at 1-2 months, rising over year one. Recipient CMV seropositivity and CMV reactivation strongly tracked TRB clonality. Blood and skin or GI T cell repertoires showed limited TRB overlap.

A marrow graft followed busulfan-fludarabine conditioning, with cyclophosphamide on days +3 and +4. Generated by immunoSEQ multiplex PCR, the TCRdb table keeps only in-frame clones and is missing some. The sample contains 24,000 or so clones, none of them singletons. The V gene's germline CDR1 is SEHNR and CDR2 FQNEAQ (reference sequence). CDR3 length: 18 amino acids. With 8 bases clipped from V and 5 bases from J, the junction kept 21 bases outside the gene matches. This sequence originates from a male patient in his late teens or twenties who received an allogeneic stem cell transplant from a related donor, was CMV-positive, and had no GVHD. Some T cells here may be from the graft donor. The J gene is TRBJ1-5, the V gene TRBV7-9, with 7 bases lining up with TRBD1. Sequencing was performed on PBMCs, taken after allogeneic stem cell transplant with posttransplant cyclophosphamide. The CDR3: CASPPRDSELVVDQPQHF. Here the CDR3 DNA reads TGTGCCAGCCCACCCCGGGACAGTGAGTTAGTGGTGGATCAGCCCCAGCATTTT.